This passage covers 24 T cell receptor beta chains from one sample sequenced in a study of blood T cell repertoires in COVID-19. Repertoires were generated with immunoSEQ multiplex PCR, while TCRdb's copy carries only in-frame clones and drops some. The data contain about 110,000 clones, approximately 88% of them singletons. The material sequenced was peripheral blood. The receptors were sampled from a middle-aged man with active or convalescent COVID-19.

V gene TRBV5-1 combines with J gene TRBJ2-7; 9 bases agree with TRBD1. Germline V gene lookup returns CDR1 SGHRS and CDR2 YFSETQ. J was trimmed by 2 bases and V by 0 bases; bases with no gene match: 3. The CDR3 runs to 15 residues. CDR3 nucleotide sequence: TGCGCCAGCAGCTTGGACCGGGACAGGGCCTACGAGCAGTACTTC. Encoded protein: CASSLDRDRAYEQYF.

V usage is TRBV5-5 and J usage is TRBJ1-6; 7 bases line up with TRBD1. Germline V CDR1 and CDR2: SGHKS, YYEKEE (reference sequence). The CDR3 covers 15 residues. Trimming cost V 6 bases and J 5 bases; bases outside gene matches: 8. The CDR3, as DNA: TGTGCCAGCAACACCTGGGACAGTAATAATTCACCCCTCCACTTT. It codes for CASNTWDSNNSPLHF.

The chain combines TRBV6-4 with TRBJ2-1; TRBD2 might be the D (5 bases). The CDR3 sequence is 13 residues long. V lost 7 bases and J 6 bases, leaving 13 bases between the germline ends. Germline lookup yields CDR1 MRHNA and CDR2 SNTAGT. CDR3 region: CASTERTPNEQFF. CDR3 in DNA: TGTGCCAGCACCGAGAGGACTCCCAATGAGCAGTTCTTC.

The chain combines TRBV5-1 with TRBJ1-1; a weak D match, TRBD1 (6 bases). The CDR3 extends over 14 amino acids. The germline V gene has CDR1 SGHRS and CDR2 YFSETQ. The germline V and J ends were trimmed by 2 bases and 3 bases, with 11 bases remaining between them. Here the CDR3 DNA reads TGCGCCAGCAGCTTTAGGGACATGCACACTGAAGCTTTCTTT. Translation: CASSFRDMHTEAFF.

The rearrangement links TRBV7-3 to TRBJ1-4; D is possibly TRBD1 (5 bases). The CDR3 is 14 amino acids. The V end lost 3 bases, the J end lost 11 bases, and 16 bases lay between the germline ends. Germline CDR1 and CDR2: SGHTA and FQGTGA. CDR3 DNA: TGTGCCAGCAGCTTGGCAGAGCGGCGGGGGAAACTGTTTTTT. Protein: CASSLAERRGKLFF.

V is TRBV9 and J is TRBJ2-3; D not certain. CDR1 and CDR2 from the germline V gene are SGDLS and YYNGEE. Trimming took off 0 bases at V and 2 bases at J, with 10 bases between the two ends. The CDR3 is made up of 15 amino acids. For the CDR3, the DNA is TGTGCCAGCAGCGTAGCTCAGTATTCCACAGATACGCAGTATTTT. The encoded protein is CASSVAQYSTDTQYF.

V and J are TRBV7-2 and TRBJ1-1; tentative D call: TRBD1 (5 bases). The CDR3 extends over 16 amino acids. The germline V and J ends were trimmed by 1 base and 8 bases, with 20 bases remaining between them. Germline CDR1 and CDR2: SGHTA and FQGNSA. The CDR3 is CASSLGGGDSGREAFF. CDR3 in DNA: TGTGCCAGCAGCTTAGGAGGTGGAGACTCAGGGAGGGAAGCTTTCTTT.

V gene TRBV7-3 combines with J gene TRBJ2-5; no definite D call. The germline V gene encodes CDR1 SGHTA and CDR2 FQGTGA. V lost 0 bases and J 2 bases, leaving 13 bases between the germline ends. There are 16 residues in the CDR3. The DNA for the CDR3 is TGTGCCAGCAGCTTAACCTTTTCGCCTCTACAAGAGACCCAGTACTTC. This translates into CASSLTFSPLQETQYF.

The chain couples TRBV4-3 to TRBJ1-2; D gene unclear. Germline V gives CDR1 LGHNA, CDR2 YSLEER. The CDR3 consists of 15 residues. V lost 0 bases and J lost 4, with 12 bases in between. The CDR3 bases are TGCGCCAGCAGCCAAGAGGAGGGCCACCTCTATGGCTACACCTTC. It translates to CASSQEEGHLYGYTF.

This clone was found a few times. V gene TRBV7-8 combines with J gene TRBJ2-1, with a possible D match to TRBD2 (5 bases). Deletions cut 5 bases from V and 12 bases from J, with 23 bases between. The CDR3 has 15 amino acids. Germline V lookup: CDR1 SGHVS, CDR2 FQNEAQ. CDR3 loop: CASSPDFDKRLGQFF. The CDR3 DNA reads TGTGCCAGCAGCCCCGACTTCGATAAGCGGTTGGGGCAGTTCTTC. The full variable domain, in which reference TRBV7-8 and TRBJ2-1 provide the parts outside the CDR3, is GAGVSQSPRYKVAKRGQDVALRCDPISGHVSLFWYQQALGQGPEFLTYFQNEAQLDKSGLPSDRFFAERPEGSVSTLKIQRTQQEDSAVYLCASSPDFDKRLGQFFGPGTRLTVL.

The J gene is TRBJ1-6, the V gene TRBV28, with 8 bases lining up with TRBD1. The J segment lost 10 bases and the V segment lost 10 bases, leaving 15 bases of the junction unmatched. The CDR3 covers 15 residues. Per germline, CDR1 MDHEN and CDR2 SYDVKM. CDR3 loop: CAISPSDRGGSPLHF. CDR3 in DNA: TGTGCCATCTCACCGTCCGACAGGGGAGGCTCACCCCTCCACTTT.

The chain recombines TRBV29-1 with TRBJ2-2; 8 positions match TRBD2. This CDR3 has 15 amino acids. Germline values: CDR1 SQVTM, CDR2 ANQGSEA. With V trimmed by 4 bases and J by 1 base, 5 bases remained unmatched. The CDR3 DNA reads TGCAGCGTTGCGGTAGCGGGACTGAACACCGGGGAGCTGTTTTTT. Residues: CSVAVAGLNTGELFF.

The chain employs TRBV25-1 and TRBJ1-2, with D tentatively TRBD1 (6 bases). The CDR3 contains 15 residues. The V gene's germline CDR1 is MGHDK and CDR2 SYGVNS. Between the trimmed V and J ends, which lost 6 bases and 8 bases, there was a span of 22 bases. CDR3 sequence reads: CASRRVSQGEGGYTF. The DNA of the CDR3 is TGTGCCAGCAGGAGAGTCTCACAGGGAGAAGGCGGCTACACCTTC.

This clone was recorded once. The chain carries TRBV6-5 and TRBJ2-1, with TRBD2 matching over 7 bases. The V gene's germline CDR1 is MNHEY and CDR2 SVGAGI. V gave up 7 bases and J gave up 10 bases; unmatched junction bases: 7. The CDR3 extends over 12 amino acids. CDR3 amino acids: CASNNPREEQFF. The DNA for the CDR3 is TGTGCCAGCAACAACCCGCGGGAGGAGCAGTTCTTC.

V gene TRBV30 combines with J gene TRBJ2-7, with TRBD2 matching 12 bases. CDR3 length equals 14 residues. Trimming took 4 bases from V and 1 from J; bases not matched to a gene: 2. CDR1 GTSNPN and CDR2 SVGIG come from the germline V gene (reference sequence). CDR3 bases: TGTGCCTGGACTAGCGGGAGGGCGTCCTACGAGCAGTACTTC. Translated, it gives CAWTSGRASYEQYF.

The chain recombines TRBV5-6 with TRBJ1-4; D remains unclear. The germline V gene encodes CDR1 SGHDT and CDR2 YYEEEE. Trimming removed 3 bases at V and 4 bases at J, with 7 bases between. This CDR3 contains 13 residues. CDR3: CASSSRVNEKLFF. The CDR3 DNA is TGTGCCAGCAGCTCCCGGGTTAATGAAAAACTGTTTTTT.

CDR3 loop: CAWSVTGNQPQHF. In DNA form, the CDR3 reads TGTGCCTGGAGTGTTACAGGGAATCAGCCCCAGCATTTT. This chain connects TRBV30 to TRBJ1-5, with D possibly matching TRBD1 (6 bases). This CDR3 comprises 13 residues. Germline CDR1 is GTSNPN and CDR2 is SVGIG (reference sequence). The V gene lost 0 bases and the J gene lost 4 bases, with 7 bases spanning the gap.

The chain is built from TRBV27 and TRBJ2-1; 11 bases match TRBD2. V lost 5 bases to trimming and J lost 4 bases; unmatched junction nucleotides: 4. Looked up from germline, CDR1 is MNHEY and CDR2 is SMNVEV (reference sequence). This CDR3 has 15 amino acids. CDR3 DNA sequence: TGTGCCAGCAGTCACGGGACTAGCGGTTACAATGAGCAGTTCTTC. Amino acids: CASSHGTSGYNEQFF.

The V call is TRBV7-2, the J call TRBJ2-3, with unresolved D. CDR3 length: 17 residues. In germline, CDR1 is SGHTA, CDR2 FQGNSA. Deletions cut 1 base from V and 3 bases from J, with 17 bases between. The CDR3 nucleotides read TGTGCCAGCAGCTTAGTGGGTGGAGCCGAAGCTACAGATACGCAGTATTTT. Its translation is CASSLVGGAEATDTQYF.

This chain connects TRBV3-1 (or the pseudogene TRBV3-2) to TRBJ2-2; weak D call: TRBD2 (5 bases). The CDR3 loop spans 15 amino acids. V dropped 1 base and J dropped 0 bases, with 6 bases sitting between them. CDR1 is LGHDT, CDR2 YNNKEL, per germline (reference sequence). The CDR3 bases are TGTGCCAGCAGCCAAGGGACTTCGAACACCGGGGAGCTGTTTTTT. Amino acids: CASSQGTSNTGELFF.

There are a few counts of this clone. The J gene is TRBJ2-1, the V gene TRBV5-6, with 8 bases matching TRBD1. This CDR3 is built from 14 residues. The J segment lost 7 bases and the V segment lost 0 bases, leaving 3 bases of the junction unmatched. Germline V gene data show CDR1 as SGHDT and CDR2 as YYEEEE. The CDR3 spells CASSLGQGANEQFF. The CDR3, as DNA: TGTGCCAGCAGCTTGGGGCAGGGGGCGAATGAGCAGTTCTTC.

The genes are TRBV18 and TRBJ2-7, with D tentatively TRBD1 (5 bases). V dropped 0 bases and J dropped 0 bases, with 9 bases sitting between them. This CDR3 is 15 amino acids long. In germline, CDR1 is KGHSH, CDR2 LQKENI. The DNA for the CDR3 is TGTGCCAGCTCACCACCGGCAGGGTCCTCCTACGAGCAGTACTTC. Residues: CASSPPAGSSYEQYF.

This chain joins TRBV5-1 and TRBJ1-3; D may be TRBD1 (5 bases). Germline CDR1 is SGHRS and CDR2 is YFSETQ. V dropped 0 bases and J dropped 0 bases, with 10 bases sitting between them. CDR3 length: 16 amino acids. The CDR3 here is CASSLARDYSGNTIYF. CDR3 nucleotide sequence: TGCGCCAGCAGCTTGGCCAGGGACTACTCTGGAAACACCATATATTTT.

CDR3 in amino acids: CASSYQTGNTEAFF. CDR3 in DNA: TGTGCCAGCAGTTACCAGACAGGGAACACTGAAGCTTTCTTT. The J gene is TRBJ1-1, the V gene TRBV6-5, with D perhaps matching TRBD1 (6 bases). The CDR3 is made up of 14 amino acids. The germline V gene has CDR1 MNHEY and CDR2 SVGAGI. The V end was cut by 2 bases, the J end by 1 base, with 8 bases between.